This TCR beta chain was recorded in a study of T cells in Graves' hyperthyroidism and ophthalmopathy. On the study more broadly: Before any treatment, at initial diagnosis, peripheral blood was collected. Study-wide results and caveats: Blood held most thyroid clonotypes expanded above 0.001 frequency.

For ophthalmopathy patients, the Clinical Activity Score was at least 3 and the NOSPECS grade at least 4; duration was under 3 months. The PBMCs were sourced from fresh peripheral blood (more than 8.5 ml). RNA transcripts served as the template for amplifying TCR beta CDR3 regions. First-round RT-PCR with HTBI primers amplified the TCR CDR3 region. TCRdb independently ran MiXCR on the multiplex PCR reads; one entry per CDR3 protein. The top ten clones hold about 13% of a sample with about 410,000 distinct CDR3 sequences, roughly 14% of them seen once. The CDR3 covers 13 residues. CDR1 is SNHLY and CDR2 is FYNNEI in the germline V gene. Trimming took 6 bases from V and 3 from J, leaving 9 bases between them. This clonotype was seen ten or more times. The antigen is not known.

J is TRBJ1-5 and V is TRBV2; no clear D. Sequences were obtained from blood. This clonotype originated in a man aged 18 to 30 with Graves' ophthalmopathy. This CDR3 reads CASSREDNQPQHF. In DNA, the CDR3 is TGTGCCAGCAGCCGCGAGGACAATCAGCCCCAGCATTTT. Drawing the rest from reference TRBV2 and TRBJ1-5, the complete variable domain is EPEVTQTPSHQVTQMGQEVILRCVPISNHLYFYWYRQILGQKVEFLVSFYNNEISEKSEIFDDQFSVERPDGSNFTLKIRSTKLEDSAMYFCASSREDNQPQHFGDGTRLSIL.